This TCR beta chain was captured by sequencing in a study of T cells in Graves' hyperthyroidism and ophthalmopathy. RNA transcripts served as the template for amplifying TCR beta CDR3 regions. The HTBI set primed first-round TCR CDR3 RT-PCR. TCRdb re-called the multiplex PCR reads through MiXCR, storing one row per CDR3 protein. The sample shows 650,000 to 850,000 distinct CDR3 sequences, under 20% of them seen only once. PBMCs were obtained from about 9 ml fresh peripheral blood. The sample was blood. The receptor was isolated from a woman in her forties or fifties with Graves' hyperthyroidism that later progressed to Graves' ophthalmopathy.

This CDR3 is CASSPSRDRGQGTEAFF. The CDR3 nucleotides read TGTGCCAGCAGCCCGTCCCGGGACAGGGGTCAAGGCACTGAAGCTTTCTTT. The chain recombines TRBV7-9 with TRBJ1-1; 10 bases map to TRBD1. Germline loops: CDR1 SEHNR, CDR2 FQNEAQ (reference sequence). V gave up 5 bases and J gave up 4 bases; unmatched junction bases: 13. This CDR3 is 17 amino acids long.